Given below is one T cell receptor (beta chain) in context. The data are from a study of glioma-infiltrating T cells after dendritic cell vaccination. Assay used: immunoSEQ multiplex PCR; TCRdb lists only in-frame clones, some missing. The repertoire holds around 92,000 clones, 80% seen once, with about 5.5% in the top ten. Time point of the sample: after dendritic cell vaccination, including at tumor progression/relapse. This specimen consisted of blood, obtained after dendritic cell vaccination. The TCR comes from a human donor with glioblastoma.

As DNA, the CDR3 is TGTGCCAGCAGCTTGGCCCAGGGGCGGAATGCCCAGTACTTC. Translated: CASSLAQGRNAQYF. The chain couples TRBV5-6 to TRBJ2-5; D is perhaps TRBD1 (6 bases). The CDR3 consists of 14 residues. The germline CDR1 and CDR2 sequences are SGHDT and YYEEEE. The V and J ends lost 0 bases and 9 bases respectively, with 15 bases between them.